This TCR beta chain was captured in a study of blood T cells in healthy people across ages. Germline CDR1 and CDR2: SGHAT and FQNNGV. The V gene lost 7 bases and the J gene lost 3 bases, with 13 bases spanning the gap. This CDR3 spans 13 amino acids. Study-wide results and limits: Significant beta diversity loss was already apparent by age roughly 38, declining roughly linearly. Underestimates were what the diversity estimates from one million T cells were considered to be.

In regard to this clonotype: Its antigen is not known.

PCR was performed a second time for 7 to 11 cycles using a sample-barcoded 5' primer and a J-beta primer mix. TCRdb recomputed calls from the 5' RACE reads with MiXCR, one row per CDR3 protein. In the table there are about 640,000 distinct CDR3 sequences, 35% to 50% of which are singletons. The amount of total RNA extracted per sample was at least 5.5 micrograms. The sequenced sample consisted of blood. The receptor's source is a man older than 75 in good health. This rearrangement joins TRBV11-2 to TRBJ2-7, with D possibly matching TRBD1 (5 bases). Here the CDR3 reads CASIFPGFYEQYF. CDR3 sequence (DNA): TGTGCCAGCATCTTCCCAGGGTTCTACGAGCAGTACTTC.